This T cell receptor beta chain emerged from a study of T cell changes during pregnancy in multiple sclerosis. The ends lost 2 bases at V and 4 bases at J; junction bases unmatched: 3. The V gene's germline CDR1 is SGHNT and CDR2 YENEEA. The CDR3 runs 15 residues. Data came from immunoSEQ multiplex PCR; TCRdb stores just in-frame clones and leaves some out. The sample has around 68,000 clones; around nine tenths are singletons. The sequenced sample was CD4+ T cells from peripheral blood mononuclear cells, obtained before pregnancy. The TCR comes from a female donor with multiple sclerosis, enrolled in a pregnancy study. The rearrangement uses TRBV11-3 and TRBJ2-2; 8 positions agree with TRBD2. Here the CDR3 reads CASSLIGGGTGELFF. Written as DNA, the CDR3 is TGTGCCAGCAGCTTAATCGGGGGGGGCACCGGGGAGCTGTTTTTT.